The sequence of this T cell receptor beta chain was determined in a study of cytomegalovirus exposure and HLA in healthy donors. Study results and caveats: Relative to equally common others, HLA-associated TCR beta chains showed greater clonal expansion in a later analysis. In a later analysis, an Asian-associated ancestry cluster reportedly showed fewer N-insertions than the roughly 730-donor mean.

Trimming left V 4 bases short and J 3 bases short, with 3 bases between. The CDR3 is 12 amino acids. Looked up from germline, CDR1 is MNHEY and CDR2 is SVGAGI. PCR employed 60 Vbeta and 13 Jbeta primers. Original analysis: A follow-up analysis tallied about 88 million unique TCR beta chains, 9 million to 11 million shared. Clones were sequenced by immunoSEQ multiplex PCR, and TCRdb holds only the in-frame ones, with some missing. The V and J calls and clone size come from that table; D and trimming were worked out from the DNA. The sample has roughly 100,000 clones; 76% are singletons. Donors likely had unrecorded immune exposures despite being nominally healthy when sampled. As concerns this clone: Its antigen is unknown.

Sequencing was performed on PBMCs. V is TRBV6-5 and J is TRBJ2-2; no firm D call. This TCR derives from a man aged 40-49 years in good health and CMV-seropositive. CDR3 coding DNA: TGTGCCAGCAGTTTATACACCGGGGAGCTGTTTTTT. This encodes CASSLYTGELFF.